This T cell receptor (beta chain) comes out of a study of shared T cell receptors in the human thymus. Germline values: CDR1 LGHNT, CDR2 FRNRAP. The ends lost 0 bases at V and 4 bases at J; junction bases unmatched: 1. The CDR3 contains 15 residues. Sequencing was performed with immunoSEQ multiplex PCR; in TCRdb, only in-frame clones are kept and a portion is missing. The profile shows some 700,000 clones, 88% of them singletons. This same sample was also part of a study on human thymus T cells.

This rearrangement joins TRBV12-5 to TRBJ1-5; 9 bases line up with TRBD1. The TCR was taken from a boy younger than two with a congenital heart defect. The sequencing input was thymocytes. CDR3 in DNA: TGTGCTAGTGGTTTGGTCGGGACAGGGAATCAGCCCCAGCATTTT. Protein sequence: CASGLVGTGNQPQHF.